This is a list of T cell receptor beta chains from one sample in a study of blood T cell repertoires in COVID-19. Data came from immunoSEQ multiplex PCR; TCRdb stores just in-frame clones and leaves some out. Of some 260,000 clones in the sample, around 80% were seen once. The specimen was PBMCs or T cells enriched from blood (not recorded which). These TCRs come from a man aged 25-40 years with acute COVID-19. Each CDR3 is given with its conserved first and last residue. A D gene is named only where the DNA matches it firmly. The listing skips clone size in some rows; elsewhere it reads once, few, many or a size class.

clone_size	d_call	v_call	j_call	cdr3_aa	cdr3_nt
few	NA	TRBV3-1/TRBV3-2	TRBJ2-2	CASSLNPGSNTGELFF	TGTGCCAGCAGCCTTAATCCGGGTTCGAACACCGGGGAGCTGTTTTTT
few	NA	TRBV11-2	TRBJ1-2	CASSLDNIGGYTF	TGTGCCAGCAGTTTGGACAATATTGGCGGCTACACCTTC
once	NA	TRBV5-1	TRBJ2-6	CASRLWAGITSGANVLTF	TGCGCCAGCAGACTCTGGGCAGGGATCACCTCTGGGGCCAACGTCCTGACTTTC
NA	NA	TRBV12-3/TRBV12-4	TRBJ1-1	CASSRTSEAFF	TGTGCCAGCAGTCGGACATCTGAAGCTTTCTTT
few	TRBD1	TRBV4-2	TRBJ1-2	CASSQDAQGVRNYGYTF	TGTGCCAGCAGCCAAGATGCACAGGGGGTTCGCAACTATGGCTACACCTTC
once	TRBD1	TRBV30	TRBJ1-2	CAWSRGAQGNYGYTF	TGTGCCTGGAGTCGAGGGGCACAGGGGAACTATGGCTACACCTTC
NA	NA	TRBV2	TRBJ2-5	CASSEGGLPKTQYF	TGTGCCAGCAGTGAAGGAGGGCTTCCCAAGACCCAGTACTTC
once	TRBD1	TRBV11-3	TRBJ2-3	CASSPGTGVEDTQYF	TGTGCCAGCAGCCCCGGGACAGGGGTGGAAGATACGCAGTATTTT
NA	NA	TRBV5-4	TRBJ1-1	CASSPERGSEAFF	TGTGCCAGCAGCCCGGAGAGAGGGTCTGAAGCTTTCTTT
NA	TRBD1	TRBV19	TRBJ1-5	CASSPKTGGIQPQHF	TGTGCCAGTAGTCCAAAGACAGGGGGAATTCAGCCCCAGCATTTT
once	NA	TRBV5-5	TRBJ2-1	CASSSMTGAAWNEQFF	TGTGCCAGCAGCTCGATGACAGGAGCAGCTTGGAATGAGCAGTTCTTC
once	NA	TRBV11-2	TRBJ2-3	CASSLAGPDTQYF	TGTGCCAGCAGCTTGGCGGGGCCAGATACGCAGTATTTT
NA	TRBD1	TRBV5-4	TRBJ1-2	CASSLTGGNGYTF	TGTGCCAGCAGTTTGACAGGGGGAAATGGCTACACCTTC
NA	TRBD2	TRBV6-1	TRBJ2-1	CASSESLAGGWGNEQFF	TGTGCCAGCAGTGAAAGTCTAGCGGGAGGATGGGGGAATGAGCAGTTCTTC
NA	NA	TRBV5-1	TRBJ2-1	CASSAGLYNEQFF	TGCGCCAGCAGCGCGGGACTTTACAATGAGCAGTTCTTC
NA	TRBD1	TRBV6-5	TRBJ2-3	CASTRDRATDTQYF	TGTGCCAGCACCAGGGACAGAGCCACAGATACGCAGTATTTT
NA	NA	TRBV3-1/TRBV3-2	TRBJ2-2	CASSQVRGTGELFF	TGTGCCAGCAGCCAAGTGCGGGGCACCGGGGAGCTGTTTTTT
NA	NA	TRBV3-1/TRBV3-2	TRBJ1-5	CASSPHSGASNQPQHF	TGTGCCAGCAGCCCTCATTCAGGGGCGAGCAATCAGCCCCAGCATTTT
NA	NA	TRBV4-1	TRBJ1-2	CASSLRVENYGYTF	TGCGCCAGCAGCCTAAGAGTCGAAAACTATGGCTACACCTTC
NA	NA	TRBV5-1	TRBJ1-1	CASSLRVKNTEAFF	TGCGCCAGCAGCCTCAGGGTGAAGAACACTGAAGCTTTCTTT
NA	TRBD2	TRBV6-2/TRBV6-3	TRBJ2-1	CASSLFSGTRGPREQFF	TGTGCCAGCAGCCTATTCTCCGGGACTAGAGGGCCCCGAGAGCAGTTCTTC
NA	NA	TRBV5-4	TRBJ2-5	CASSLDGQETQYF	TGTGCCAGCAGCTTGGACGGCCAAGAGACCCAGTACTTC
NA	TRBD2	TRBV28	TRBJ2-1	CASRTSVSYNEQFF	TGTGCCAGTCGGACTAGCGTCTCCTACAATGAGCAGTTCTTC
NA	TRBD1	TRBV6-5	TRBJ1-5	CASSRTGVSNQPQHF	TGTGCCAGCAGTCGAACAGGGGTGAGCAATCAGCCCCAGCATTTT
NA	TRBD2	TRBV18	TRBJ2-2	CASSTLAGGPEELFF	TGTGCCAGCTCGACACTAGCGGGAGGGCCTGAGGAGCTGTTTTTT
NA	TRBD1	TRBV5-1	TRBJ1-6	CASSFMGQGKSIGSPLHF	TGCGCCAGCAGCTTCATGGGACAGGGGAAAAGTATAGGTTCACCCCTCCACTTT
once	TRBD1	TRBV6-2/TRBV6-3	TRBJ1-1	CASSYVRGQGAGITEAFF	TGTGCCAGCAGTTACGTTCGTGGACAGGGGGCCGGAATCACTGAAGCTTTCTTT
once	TRBD1	TRBV6-6	TRBJ1-1	CASSLRALRPGQGGNTEAFF	TGTGCCAGCAGTCTTCGGGCCCTACGACCGGGACAGGGGGGGAACACTGAAGCTTTCTTT
NA	TRBD1	TRBV6-1	TRBJ1-1	CASSEDRGSNTEAFF	TGTGCCAGCAGTGAAGACAGGGGCTCGAACACTGAAGCTTTCTTT
NA	NA	TRBV6-5	TRBJ1-2	CASSRGSYGYTF	TGTGCCAGCAGTCGGGGGAGTTACGGCTACACCTTC
NA	NA	TRBV5-1	TRBJ2-5	CASSLRLAGETQYF	TGCGCCAGCAGCTTGAGGCTAGCTGGCGAGACCCAGTACTTC
NA	NA	TRBV27	TRBJ1-2	CATTTPYTF	TGTGCCACCACTACACCCTACACCTTC
NA	NA	TRBV7-2	TRBJ2-1	CASSLGGSLANEQFF	TGTGCCAGCAGCTTAGGAGGCTCCCTGGCGAATGAGCAGTTCTTC
once	TRBD1	TRBV5-1	TRBJ1-5	CASSLAGQGGQPQHF	TGCGCCAGCAGCTTGGCCGGACAGGGAGGTCAGCCCCAGCATTTT
NA	TRBD1	TRBV7-9	TRBJ2-2	CASSLGQNRGPNTGELFF	TGTGCCAGCAGCTTAGGACAGAACAGGGGTCCGAACACCGGGGAGCTGTTTTTT
NA	NA	TRBV27	TRBJ1-1	CASGLTEDTEAFF	TGTGCCAGCGGATTGACAGAAGACACTGAAGCTTTCTTT
NA	NA	TRBV19	TRBJ2-3	CARRGGRPCTDTQYF	TGTGCCAGAAGGGGGGGGCGCCCCTGCACAGATACGCAGTATTTT
NA	NA	TRBV12-3/TRBV12-4	TRBJ2-2	CASRPTDTGELFF	TGTGCCAGCAGACCGACAGATACCGGGGAGCTGTTTTTT
NA	TRBD1	TRBV6-5	TRBJ1-2	CASSRGTLYGYTF	TGTGCCAGCAGCAGGGGGACCCTATATGGCTACACCTTC
NA	NA	TRBV9	TRBJ2-1	CASSVVSSLGEQFF	TGTGCCAGCAGCGTAGTATCTAGTTTGGGTGAGCAGTTCTTC
NA	NA	TRBV2	TRBJ2-1	CASERPPGNEQFF	TGTGCCAGCGAGCGGCCTCCCGGCAATGAGCAGTTCTTC
NA	TRBD1	TRBV5-1	TRBJ1-2	CASSLEQGADGYTF	TGCGCCAGCAGCTTGGAACAGGGGGCCGATGGCTACACCTTC
NA	NA	TRBV29-1	TRBJ2-5	CSASAQGSQETQYF	TGCAGCGCCTCCGCACAGGGCTCCCAGGAGACCCAGTACTTC
NA	TRBD2	TRBV7-2	TRBJ2-5	CASSYGAGTSGKTQYF	TGTGCCAGCAGTTACGGAGCAGGGACTAGCGGAAAGACCCAGTACTTC
NA	NA	TRBV11-3	TRBJ2-3	CASSPEGGDLDTQYF	TGTGCCAGCAGCCCAGAAGGGGGGGATTTAGATACGCAGTATTTT
NA	TRBD1	TRBV5-1	TRBJ1-2	CASSPDRDGYTF	TGCGCCAGCAGCCCGGACAGGGATGGCTACACCTTC